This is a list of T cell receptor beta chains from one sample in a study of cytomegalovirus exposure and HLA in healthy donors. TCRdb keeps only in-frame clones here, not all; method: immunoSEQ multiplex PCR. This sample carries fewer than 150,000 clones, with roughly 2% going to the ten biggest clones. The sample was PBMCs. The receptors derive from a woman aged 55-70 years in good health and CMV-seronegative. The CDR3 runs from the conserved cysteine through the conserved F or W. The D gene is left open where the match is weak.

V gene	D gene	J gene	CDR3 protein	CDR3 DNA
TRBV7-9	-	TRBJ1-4	CASSQYQGNEKLFF	TGTGCCAGCAGCCAATATCAGGGGAATGAAAAACTGTTTTTT
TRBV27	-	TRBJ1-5	CASSPQGSPQHF	TGTGCCAGCAGTCCTCAGGGTTCGCCCCAGCATTTT
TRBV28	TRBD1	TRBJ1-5	CASSFSRGGSHQPQHF	TGTGCCAGCAGTTTCAGCCGAGGGGGCTCGCACCAGCCCCAGCATTTT
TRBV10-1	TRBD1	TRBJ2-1	CASSDRGTGAYNEQFF	TGCGCCAGCAGTGATCGAGGGACAGGGGCCTACAATGAGCAGTTCTTC
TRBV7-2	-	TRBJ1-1	CASSSNRDEAFF	TGTGCCAGCAGCTCCAACAGGGACGAAGCTTTCTTT
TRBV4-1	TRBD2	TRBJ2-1	CASSAGTSGLKRKKLF	TGCGCCAGCAGCGCCGGGACTAGCGGGCTCAAACGTAAAAAACTCTTC
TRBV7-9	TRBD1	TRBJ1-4	CASSLSTGGGEKLFF	TGTGCCAGCAGCTTGTCGACAGGGGGCGGTGAAAAACTGTTTTTT
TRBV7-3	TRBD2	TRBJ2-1	CASSFLREGEQFF	TGTGCCAGCAGCTTCCTACGGGAGGGTGAGCAGTTCTTC
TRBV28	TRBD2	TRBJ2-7	CASSPGLALPEQYF	TGTGCCAGCAGCCCGGGACTAGCGTTACCCGAGCAGTACTTC
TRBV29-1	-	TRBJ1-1	CSVETGLNTEAFF	TGCAGCGTTGAAACCGGGTTGAACACTGAAGCTTTCTTT
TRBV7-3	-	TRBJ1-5	CASSQSGDQPQHF	TGTGCCAGCAGCCAGAGCGGGGATCAGCCCCAGCATTTT
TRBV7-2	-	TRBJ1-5	CASSLVLRRNQPQHF	TGTGCCAGCAGCTTAGTCCTACGCAGGAATCAGCCCCAGCATTTT
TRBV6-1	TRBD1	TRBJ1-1	CASSERGGESFF	TGTGCCAGCAGTGAACGAGGGGGCGAGTCTTTCTTT
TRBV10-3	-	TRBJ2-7	CAISEPTSGTYEQYF	TGTGCCATCAGTGAGCCGACGTCAGGAACCTACGAGCAGTACTTC
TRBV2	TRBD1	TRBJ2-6	CASRLLRGRSSGANVLTF	TGTGCCAGCAGACTACTTAGGGGGCGCAGCTCTGGGGCCAACGTCCTGACTTTC
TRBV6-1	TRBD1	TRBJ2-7	CASSPDRDYEQYF	TGTGCCAGCAGCCCGGACAGGGACTACGAGCAGTACTTC
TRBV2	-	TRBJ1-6	CASRATRGPNSPLHF	TGTGCCAGCAGGGCTACCAGGGGCCCAAATTCACCCCTCCACTTT
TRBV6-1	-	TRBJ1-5	CASSEARMRAGNQPQHF	TGTGCCAGCAGTGAAGCGCGGATGAGGGCGGGCAATCAGCCCCAGCATTTT
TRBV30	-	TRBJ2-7	CAWSALLSYEQYF	TGTGCCTGGAGTGCCCTATTAAGCTACGAGCAGTACTTC
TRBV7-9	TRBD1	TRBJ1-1	CASRQTSGTGYTEAFF	TGTGCCAGCAGACAAACGTCAGGGACAGGGTACACTGAAGCTTTCTTT
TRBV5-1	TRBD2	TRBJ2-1	CASSLVSGTSGKFSNEQFF	TGCGCCAGCAGCTTGGTATCCGGGACTAGCGGGAAATTCTCCAATGAGCAGTTCTTC
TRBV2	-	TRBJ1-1	CASSEALLRVEAFF	TGTGCCAGCAGTGAAGCGCTTCTGCGAGTTGAAGCTTTCTTT
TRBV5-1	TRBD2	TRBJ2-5	CASSLGSLAGGGETQYF	TGCGCCAGCAGCTTGGGGTCACTAGCGGGGGGAGGAGAGACCCAGTACTTC
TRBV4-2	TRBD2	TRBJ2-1	CASNPSGGAPEQFF	TGTGCCAGCAACCCTAGCGGGGGGGCACCTGAGCAGTTCTTC
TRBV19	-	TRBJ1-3	CASSIATGNTIYF	TGTGCCAGTAGTATAGCCACTGGAAACACCATATATTTT
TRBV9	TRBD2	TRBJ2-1	CASSVAGTSNEQFF	TGTGCCAGCAGCGTAGCTGGGACTAGCAATGAGCAGTTCTTC
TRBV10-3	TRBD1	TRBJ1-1	CAISRTGGGTEAFF	TGTGCCATCAGCCGGACAGGGGGAGGCACTGAAGCTTTCTTT
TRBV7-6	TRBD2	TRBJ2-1	CASSPTSGRYNEQFF	TGTGCCAGCAGCCCGACTAGCGGACGTTACAATGAGCAGTTCTTC
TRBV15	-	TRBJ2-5	CASSEAGGETQYF	TGTGCCTCCTCCGAAGCGGGCGGGGAGACCCAGTACTTC
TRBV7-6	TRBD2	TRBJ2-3	CASTRGGGPDTQYF	TGTGCCAGCACCCGTGGGGGAGGGCCAGATACGCAGTATTTT
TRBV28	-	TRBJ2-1	CASSFYKRALRSYSYNEQFF	TGTGCCAGCAGTTTTTATAAGCGGGCCCTAAGATCCTACTCCTACAATGAGCAGTTCTTC